The T cell receptor beta chain under discussion was sequenced for a study of blood T cell repertoires in COVID-19. Overall study context: The United States, Italy and Spain provided the acute and convalescent COVID-19 samples. From T cells, B-cell-depleted T cells, or PBMCs came the material, which was cDNA or gDNA.

The CDR3 runs 13 residues. CDR1 and CDR2 from the germline V gene are MNHEY and SVGAGI. Unmatched junction bases numbered 4, after V lost 7 bases and J lost 10 bases. As processed by the authors: Nucleated cell counts were estimated from reference gene primer amplification. Method: immunoSEQ multiplex PCR; TCRdb's copy keeps in-frame clones and lacks some. From that table come the V and J calls and clone size; the DNA was used to work out D and trimming. The table lists over 20,000 clones, about 90% of them singletons. The gene calls are TRBV6-5 and TRBJ2-1, with 13 bases identical to TRBD2. The sequenced sample consisted of peripheral blood. The sequence was collected from a human donor in a cohort sampled during active COVID-19. CDR3 coding DNA: TGTGCCAGCATAACTAGCGGGAGGGTGGAGCAGTTCTTC. This encodes CASITSGRVEQFF.